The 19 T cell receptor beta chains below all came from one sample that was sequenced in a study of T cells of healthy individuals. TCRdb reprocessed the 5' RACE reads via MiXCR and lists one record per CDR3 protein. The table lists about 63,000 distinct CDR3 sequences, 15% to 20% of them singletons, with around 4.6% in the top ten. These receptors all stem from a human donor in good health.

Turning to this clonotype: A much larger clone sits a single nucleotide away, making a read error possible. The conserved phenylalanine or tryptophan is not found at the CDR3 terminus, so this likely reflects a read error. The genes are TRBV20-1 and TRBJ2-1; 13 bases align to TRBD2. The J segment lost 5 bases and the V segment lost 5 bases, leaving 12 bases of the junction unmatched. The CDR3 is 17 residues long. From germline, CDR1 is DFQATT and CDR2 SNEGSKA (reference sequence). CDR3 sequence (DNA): TGCAGTGCTGGTGGGTCACTAGCGGGGGGGAAAAACAATGAGCAGTTCCTC. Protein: CSAGGSLAGGKNNEQFL.

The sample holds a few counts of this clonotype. The CDR3 coding sequence is TGCGCCAGCAGCCGACTCTTATACAATGAGCAGTTCTTC. This translates into CASSRLLYNEQFF. The chain has TRBV4-3 and TRBJ2-1; D gene uncertain. In germline, CDR1 is LGHNA, CDR2 YSLEER. V shed 4 bases and J shed 4 bases, with 8 bases lying between them. This CDR3 has 13 amino acids.

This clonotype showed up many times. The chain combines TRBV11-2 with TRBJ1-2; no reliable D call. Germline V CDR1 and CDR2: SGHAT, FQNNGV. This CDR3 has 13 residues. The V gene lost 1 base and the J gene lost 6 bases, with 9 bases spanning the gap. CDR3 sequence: CASSLGHRDGYTF. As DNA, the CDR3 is TGTGCCAGCAGCTTAGGACATCGTGATGGCTACACCTTC.

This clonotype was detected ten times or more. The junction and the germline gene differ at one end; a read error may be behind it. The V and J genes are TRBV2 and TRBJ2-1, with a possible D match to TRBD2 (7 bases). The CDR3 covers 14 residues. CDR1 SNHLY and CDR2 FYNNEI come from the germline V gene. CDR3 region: CATSLGGERDEQFF. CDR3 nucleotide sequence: TGTGCCACCAGTCTAGGGGGGGAGCGGGATGAGCAGTTCTTC.

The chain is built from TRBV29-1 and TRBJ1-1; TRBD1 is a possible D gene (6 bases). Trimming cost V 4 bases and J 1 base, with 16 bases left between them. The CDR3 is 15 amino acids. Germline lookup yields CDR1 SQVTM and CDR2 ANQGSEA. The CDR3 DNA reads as TGCAGCGTTGGAACAACGACGGGACAGAACACTGAAGCTTTCTTT. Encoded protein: CSVGTTTGQNTEAFF.

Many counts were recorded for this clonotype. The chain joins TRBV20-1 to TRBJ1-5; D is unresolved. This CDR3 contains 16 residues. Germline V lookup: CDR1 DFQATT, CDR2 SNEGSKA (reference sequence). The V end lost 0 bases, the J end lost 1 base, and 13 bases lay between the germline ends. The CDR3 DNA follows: TGCAGTGCTAGAGATGCGGAGAAAAGGAGCAATCAGCCCCAGCATTTT. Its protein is CSARDAEKRSNQPQHF.

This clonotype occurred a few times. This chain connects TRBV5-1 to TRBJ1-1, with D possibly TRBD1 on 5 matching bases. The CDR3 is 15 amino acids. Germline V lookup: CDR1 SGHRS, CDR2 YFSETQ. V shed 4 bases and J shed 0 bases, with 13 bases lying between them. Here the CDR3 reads CASSPRRGVNTEAFF. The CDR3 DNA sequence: TGCGCCAGCAGCCCTCGGAGGGGAGTGAACACTGAAGCTTTCTTT.

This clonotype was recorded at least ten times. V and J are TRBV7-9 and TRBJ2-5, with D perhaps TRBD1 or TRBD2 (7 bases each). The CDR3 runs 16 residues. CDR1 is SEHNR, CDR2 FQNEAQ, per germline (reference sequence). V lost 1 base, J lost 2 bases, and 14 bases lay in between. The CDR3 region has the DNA TGTGCCAGCAGCTTAGGGGAGGGGGCGCTTCAAGAGACCCAGTACTTC. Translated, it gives CASSLGEGALQETQYF. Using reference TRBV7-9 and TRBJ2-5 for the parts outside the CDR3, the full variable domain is DTGVSQNPRHKITKRGQNVTFRCDPISEHNRLYWYRQTLGQGPEFLTYFQNEAQLEKSRLLSDRFSAERPKGSFSTLEIQRTEQGDSAMYLCASSLGEGALQETQYFGPGTRLLVL.

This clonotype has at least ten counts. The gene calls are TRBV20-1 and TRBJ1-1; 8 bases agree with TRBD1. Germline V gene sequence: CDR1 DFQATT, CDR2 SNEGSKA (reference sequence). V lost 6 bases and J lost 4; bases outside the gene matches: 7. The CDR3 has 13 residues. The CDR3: CSAPDRGGTEAFF. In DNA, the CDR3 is TGCAGTGCGCCAGACAGGGGAGGCACTGAAGCTTTCTTT.

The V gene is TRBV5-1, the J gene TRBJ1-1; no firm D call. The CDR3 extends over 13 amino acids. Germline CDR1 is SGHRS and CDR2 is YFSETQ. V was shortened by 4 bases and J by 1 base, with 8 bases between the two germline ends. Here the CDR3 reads CASSGDGNTEAFF. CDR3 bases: TGCGCCAGCAGCGGAGACGGGAACACTGAAGCTTTCTTT.

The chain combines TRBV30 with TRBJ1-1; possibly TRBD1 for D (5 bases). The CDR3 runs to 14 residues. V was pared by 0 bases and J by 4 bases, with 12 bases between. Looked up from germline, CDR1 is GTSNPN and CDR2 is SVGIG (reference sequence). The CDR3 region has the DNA TGTGCCTGGAGTGTAGGTGAGGGGATCACTGAAGCTTTCTTT. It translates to CAWSVGEGITEAFF.

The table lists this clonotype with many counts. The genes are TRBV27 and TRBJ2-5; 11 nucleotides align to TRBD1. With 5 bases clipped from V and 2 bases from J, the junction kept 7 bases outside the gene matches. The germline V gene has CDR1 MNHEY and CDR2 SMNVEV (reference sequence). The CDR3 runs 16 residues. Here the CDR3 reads CASSPSGTGGQETQYF. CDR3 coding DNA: TGTGCCAGCAGTCCATCAGGGACAGGGGGTCAAGAGACCCAGTACTTC.

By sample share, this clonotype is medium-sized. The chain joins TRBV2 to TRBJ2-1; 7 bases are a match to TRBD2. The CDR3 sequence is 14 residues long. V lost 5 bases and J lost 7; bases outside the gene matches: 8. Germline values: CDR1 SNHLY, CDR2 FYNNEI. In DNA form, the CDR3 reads TGTGCCAGCAGTCCGGGCGGGAGCTGGAATGAGCAGTTCTTC. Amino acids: CASSPGGSWNEQFF.

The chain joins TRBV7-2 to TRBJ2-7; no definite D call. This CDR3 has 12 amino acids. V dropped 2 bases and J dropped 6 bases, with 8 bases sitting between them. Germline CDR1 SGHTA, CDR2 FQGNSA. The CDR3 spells CASSLTGVEQYF. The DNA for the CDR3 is TGTGCCAGCAGCTTAACGGGTGTCGAGCAGTACTTC.

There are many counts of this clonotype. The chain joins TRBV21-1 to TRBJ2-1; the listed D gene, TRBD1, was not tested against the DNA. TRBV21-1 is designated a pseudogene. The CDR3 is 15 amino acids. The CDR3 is CASSIRDRGIHEQFF. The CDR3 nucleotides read TGTGCCAGCAGCATTCGGGACAGGGGGATTCATGAGCAGTTCTTC.

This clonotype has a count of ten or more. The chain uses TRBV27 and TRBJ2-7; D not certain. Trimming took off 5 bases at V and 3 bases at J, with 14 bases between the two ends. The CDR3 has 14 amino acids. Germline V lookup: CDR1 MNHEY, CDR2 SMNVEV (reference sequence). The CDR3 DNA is TGTGCCAGCAGTCGGGCCCTCTCTCTCTACGAGCAGTACTTC. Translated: CASSRALSLYEQYF.

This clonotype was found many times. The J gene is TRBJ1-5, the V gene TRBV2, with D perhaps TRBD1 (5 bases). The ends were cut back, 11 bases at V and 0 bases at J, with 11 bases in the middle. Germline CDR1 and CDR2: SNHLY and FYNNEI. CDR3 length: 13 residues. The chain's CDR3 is CASGPYSNQPQHF. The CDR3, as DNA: TGTGCCTCGGGGCCTTATAGCAATCAGCCCCAGCATTTT.

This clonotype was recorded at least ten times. CDR3: CASSRRGSGNTIYF. The DNA for the CDR3 is TGTGCCAGCAGCCGGCGGGGGTCTGGAAACACCATATATTTT. V gene TRBV5-6 combines with J gene TRBJ1-3; D might be TRBD1 (5 bases). The CDR3 runs 14 residues. Trimming took 4 bases from V and 1 from J, leaving 9 bases between them. Germline CDR1 reads SGHDT; CDR2 reads YYEEEE.

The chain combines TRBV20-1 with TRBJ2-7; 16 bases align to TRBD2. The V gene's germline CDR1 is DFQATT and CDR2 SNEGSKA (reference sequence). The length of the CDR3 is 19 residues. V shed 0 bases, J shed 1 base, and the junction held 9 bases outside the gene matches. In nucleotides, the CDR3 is TGCAGTGCTAGAGACCGAGGGACTAGCGGGAGGGCACCTTCCTACGAGCAGTACTTC. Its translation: CSARDRGTSGRAPSYEQYF.